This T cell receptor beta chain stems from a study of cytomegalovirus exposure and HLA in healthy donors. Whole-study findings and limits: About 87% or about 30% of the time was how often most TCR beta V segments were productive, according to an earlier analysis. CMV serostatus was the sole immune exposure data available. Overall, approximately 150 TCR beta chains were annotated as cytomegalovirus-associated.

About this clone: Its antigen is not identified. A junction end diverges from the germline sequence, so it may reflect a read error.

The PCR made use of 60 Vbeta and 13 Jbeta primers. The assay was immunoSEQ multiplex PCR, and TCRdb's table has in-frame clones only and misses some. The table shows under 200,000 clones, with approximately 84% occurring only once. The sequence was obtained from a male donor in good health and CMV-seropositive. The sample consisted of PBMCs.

The CDR3 DNA is TGTTCCAGCAGCCTCTCCGGAGCGGCCAATGAGCAGTTCTTC. Translating gives CSSSLSGAANEQFF. J is TRBJ2-1 and V is TRBV7-9, with D possibly TRBD2 on 5 matching bases. This CDR3 comprises 14 residues. Germline CDR1 SEHNR, CDR2 FQNEAQ (reference sequence).